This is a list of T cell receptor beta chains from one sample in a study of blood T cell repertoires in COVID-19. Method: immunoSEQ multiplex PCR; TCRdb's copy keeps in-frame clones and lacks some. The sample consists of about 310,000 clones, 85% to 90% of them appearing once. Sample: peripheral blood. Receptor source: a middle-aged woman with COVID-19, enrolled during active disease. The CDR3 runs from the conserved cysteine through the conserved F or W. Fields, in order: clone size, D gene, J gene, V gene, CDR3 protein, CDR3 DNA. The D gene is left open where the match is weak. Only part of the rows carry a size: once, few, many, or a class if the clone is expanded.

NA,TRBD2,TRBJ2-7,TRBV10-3,CAISESGLGGSYEQYF,TGTGCCATCAGTGAGTCGGGACTAGGGGGGTCCTACGAGCAGTACTTC
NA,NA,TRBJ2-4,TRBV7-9,CASSLRGSDIQYF,TGTGCCAGCAGCCTAAGGGGGTCCGACATTCAGTACTTC
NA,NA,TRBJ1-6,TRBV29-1,CSVGEGPYNSPLHF,TGCAGCGTGGGGGAGGGCCCCTATAATTCACCCCTCCACTTT
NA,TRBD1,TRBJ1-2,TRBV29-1,CSARTGGESGYTF,TGCAGCGCCCGGACAGGGGGGGAATCCGGCTACACCTTC
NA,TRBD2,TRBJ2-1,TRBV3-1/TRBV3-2,CASSRGGGSSYNEQFF,TGTGCCAGCAGCCGGGGCGGGGGTAGCTCCTACAATGAGCAGTTCTTC
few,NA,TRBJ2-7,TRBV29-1,CSVSVSRGSDEQYF,TGCAGCGTCTCAGTTTCGAGGGGGAGCGACGAGCAGTACTTC
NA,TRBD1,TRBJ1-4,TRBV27,CASSLHRGATNEKLFF,TGTGCCAGCAGTCTCCACAGGGGTGCAACTAATGAAAAACTGTTTTTT
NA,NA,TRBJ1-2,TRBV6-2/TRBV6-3,CASSYRVSGAYGYTF,TGTGCCAGCAGTTATCGTGTGTCGGGAGCGTATGGCTACACCTTC
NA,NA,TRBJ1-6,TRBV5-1,CASSPHEGLSSYNSPLHF,TGCGCCAGCAGCCCACACGAGGGACTAAGCTCCTATAATTCACCCCTCCACTTT
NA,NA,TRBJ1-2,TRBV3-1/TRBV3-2,CASSQNLRGNYGYTF,TGTGCCAGCAGCCAAAATTTAAGGGGAAACTATGGCTACACCTTC
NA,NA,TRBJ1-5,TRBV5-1,CASSFEGGGQPQHF,TGCGCCAGCAGCTTTGAAGGGGGTGGACAGCCCCAGCATTTT
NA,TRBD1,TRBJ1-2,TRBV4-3,CASSHASRGTYGYTF,TGCGCCAGCAGCCACGCTTCCAGGGGGACCTATGGCTACACCTTC
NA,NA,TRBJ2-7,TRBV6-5,CASSYLSGRGYEQYF,TGTGCCAGCAGTTACCTGTCTGGCAGGGGCTACGAGCAGTACTTC
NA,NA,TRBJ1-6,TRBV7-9,CASSLEGGHGNYSPLHF,TGTGCCAGCAGCTTAGAAGGAGGGCACGGAAATTATTCACCCCTCCACTTT
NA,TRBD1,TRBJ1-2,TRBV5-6,CASSPGQGNYGYTF,TGTGCCAGCAGCCCGGGACAGGGGAACTATGGCTACACCTTC
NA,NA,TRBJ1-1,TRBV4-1,CASSRGGDTEAFF,TGCGCCAGCAGCAGAGGGGGGGACACTGAAGCTTTCTTT
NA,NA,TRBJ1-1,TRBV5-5,CASSGEGLLENTEAFF,TGTGCCAGCAGCGGAGAGGGACTGTTAGAGAACACTGAAGCTTTCTTT
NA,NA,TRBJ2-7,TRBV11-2,CASSSWGAYEQYF,TGTGCCAGCAGCTCCTGGGGGGCCTACGAGCAGTACTTC
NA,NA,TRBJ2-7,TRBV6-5,CASIREIPYEQYF,TGTGCCAGCATCCGGGAGATCCCGTACGAGCAGTACTTC